Listed here are 2 T cell receptor beta chains from one sample, sequenced in a study of blood T cell repertoires in COVID-19. The table came from immunoSEQ multiplex PCR; TCRdb's copy has only in-frame clones and leaves some out. Among around 250,000 clones listed, approximately 90% were seen once. The sample taken for sequencing was PBMCs or T cells enriched from blood (not recorded which). These receptors were collected from a man in his forties who had been exposed to COVID-19.

This clone has just one count. The rearrangement links TRBV27 to TRBJ2-7, with D unresolved. V was trimmed by 5 bases and J by 4 bases, leaving 12 bases between them. The germline V gene has CDR1 MNHEY and CDR2 SMNVEV (reference sequence). This CDR3 is built from 13 residues. The CDR3 coding sequence is TGTGCCAGCAGTCCCCCCAACTTTTACGAGCAGTACTTC. This codes for CASSPPNFYEQYF.

This chain uses TRBV5-1 with TRBJ1-1; a possible D gene is TRBD1 (6 bases). V lost 3 bases and J 5 bases, leaving 14 bases between the germline ends. The germline V gene encodes CDR1 SGHRS and CDR2 YFSETQ. There are 14 residues in the CDR3. CDR3 sequence (DNA): TGCGCCAGCAGCTCCGGGACACCCGGGACTGAAGCTTTCTTT. It specifies CASSSGTPGTEAFF.